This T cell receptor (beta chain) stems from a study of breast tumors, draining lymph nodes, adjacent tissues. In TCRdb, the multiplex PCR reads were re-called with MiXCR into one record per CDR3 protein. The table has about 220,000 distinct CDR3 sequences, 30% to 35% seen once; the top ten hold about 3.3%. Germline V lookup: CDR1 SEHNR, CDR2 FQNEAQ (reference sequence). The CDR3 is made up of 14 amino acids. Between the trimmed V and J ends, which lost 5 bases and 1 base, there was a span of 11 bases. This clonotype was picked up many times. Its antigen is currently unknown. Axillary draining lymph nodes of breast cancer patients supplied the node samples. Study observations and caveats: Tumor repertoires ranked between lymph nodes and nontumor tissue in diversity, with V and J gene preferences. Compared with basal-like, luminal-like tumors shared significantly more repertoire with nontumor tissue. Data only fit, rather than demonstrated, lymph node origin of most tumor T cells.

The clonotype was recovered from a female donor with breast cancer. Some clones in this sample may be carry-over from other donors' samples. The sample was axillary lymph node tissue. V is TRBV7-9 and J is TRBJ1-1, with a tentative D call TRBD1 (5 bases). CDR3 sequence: CASSPGPENTEAFF. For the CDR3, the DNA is TGTGCCAGCAGCCCGGGACCCGAGAACACTGAAGCTTTCTTT.